This entry describes one T cell receptor (beta chain). There is no known antigen for this receptor. Base-call qualities are not available, and no considerably larger clone is one nucleotide away. This sample is part of a study of cytomegalovirus exposure and HLA in healthy donors (dated by TCRdb to about 2017). For the wider study: In an earlier analysis of fewer than 750 of the donors, 276 Gb of sequence data and 100 million or so unique TCR beta sequences from 150 million to 200 million T cells were reported. The study aimed to test whether cataloging public T cell receptors could reveal signatures of past pathogen exposure. The number of typed donors differed by locus: about 620-630 for A, B, C, DRB1 and DQB1; 500 to 550 for DQA1; roughly 600 for DPA1; and some 450 for DPB1. Both class I and class II loci were covered by HLA typing, at four-digit resolution. Because of strong linkage in the cohort, roughly five DR-DQ haplotypes were treated as single units for association and clustering. Rather than using new phenotypic data, the later analysis identified candidate immune exposures from TCR beta sequences and from how often those sequences occurred across donors. Donor age, sex, ethnicity and CMV serostatus were compiled alongside the repertoire data. The study used immunosequencing to profile the T cell repertoires of 600 to 850 subjects and linked those repertoires to cytomegalovirus serostatus. Across about 380 genotyped donors of the cohort, an average of about 220,000 unique TCR beta nucleotide sequences per donor were sequenced, and approximately 17% of those sequences were non-productive. All discovery cohort repertoires had been generated on a single sequencing platform. To decide whether each TCR beta V gene segment behaved as functional or pseudogenic, an earlier analysis of over 500 of the donors relied on high-throughput TCR beta sequencing. To study patterns of TCR occurrence, a later analysis re-analyzed previously published TCR beta repertoires from under 750 donors and added high-resolution HLA genotyping. In addition to the first cohort of hundreds of subjects, a separate validation cohort of some 120 different subjects was used. Approximately 310 gigabases of sequencing data and 70 million to 100 million unique TCR sequences made up an early release that covered approximately 620 HLA-typed donors. Among the roughly 390 genotyped donors, more than 70% belonged to the genetic ancestry cluster associated with self-reported Caucasian donors. The study combined high-throughput TCR immunosequencing, statistical association of individual TCRs with disease status, and machine learning to predict cytomegalovirus infection status. A later genetic analysis took genome-wide SNP genotypes for about 55% of the roughly 670 donors and used that subset as a discovery cohort.

Measured from the cysteine to the phenylalanine, the CDR3 is 13 residues long. Left in the record is the CDR3 DNA by itself, 39 bases read in frame from the first base. According to the germline V gene, CDR1 reads MDHEN and CDR2 reads SYDVKM. V loses 8 bases, J loses 3 bases, and the germline ends lie 11 bases apart. The library was generated by the immunoSEQ multiplex PCR assay. For the multiplex PCR, a mixture combining 60 forward primers for TCR Vbeta segments and 13 reverse primers for TCR Jbeta segments was used. A multiplex PCR assay on genomic DNA amplified the CDR3 region of rearranged TCR beta genes. On the Illumina HiSeq System, the amplified TCR beta libraries were sequenced as 87-base-pair reads. Per the source publication's procedure: Across the 500 to 700 repertoires, a later analysis counted 60 million to 90 million unique TCR beta chains, approximately 12 million of which were shared by at least two donors. Raw reads were error-corrected and collapsed into unique sequences with a nearest-neighbor algorithm that merged closely related sequences to remove PCR and sequencing errors. CDR3 sequences were aligned to IMGT reference sequences to assign V, D and J gene segments. For a sequence to be retained, at least a six-nucleotide match to both a V gene segment and a J gene segment was required. Rearrangements were classified as productive when the CDR3 lacked stop codons and remained in frame with V and J, and all other rearrangements were classified as non-productive. CDR3 was defined according to IMGT convention as the region running from the second conserved V-encoded cysteine to the conserved J-encoded phenylalanine. In an earlier analysis of around 640 of the donors, sequences lacking an unambiguous match to a single V gene segment were excluded. An earlier analysis of about 600 of the donors called V segments functional above 56.7% productive rearrangements and segregating when the between-donor standard deviation exceeded 5%. A statistical classification framework was built to diagnose cytomegalovirus status from the catalog of TCR beta chain sequences. In a later analysis, V and J genes were assigned by comparing TCR nucleotide sequences against IMGT/GENE-DB human TR gene sequences. Using the TCRdist pipeline, a later analysis assigned CDR3 sequences along with most-parsimonious VDJ recombination scenarios. In a later analysis, every TCR beta chain was defined by the combination of its CDR3 amino acid sequence and its V-gene family, and reads without a unique V-gene family were dropped. A later analysis removed 592 highly shared, low-generation-probability nucleotide sequences to deal with suspected cross-contamination and a sequencing artifact. A later analysis calculated a clonal expansion index for each public chain from normalized within-repertoire ranks of inferred template counts. A later analysis computed generation probabilities with a VDJ recombination model fitted to out-of-frame rearrangements, and checked the results against IGoR. In a later analysis, hypergeometric tests were used to score TCR-TCR, TCR-HLA and TCR-CMV co-occurrence, with a repertoire-size bias correction applied to TCR pairs. A later analysis estimated false discovery rates by permuting HLA or CMV assignments 20 times. In a later analysis, co-occurring TCRs were grouped using DBSCAN, and TCRdist sequence similarity was added for clustering within HLA-allele-positive subsets. Repertoires with fewer than 30,000 or more than 120,000 public chains were left out of co-occurrence clustering, as were five repertoires with anomalous nucleotide sharing. In its TCRdb copy, this immuneACCESS table keeps in-frame sequences only and misses some clones. Where compared with another copy, unresolved V genes explain less than half of these, and the others have no known cause. V and J calls and clone size are given by that table; D and trimming were obtained from the DNA. In this sample the table shows approximately 140,000 clones, approximately 67% of which occur a single time. Together, the top ten hold 6.5% of the sample.

Overall study results and their limits: HLA typing was unavailable for some donors at each locus, so association tests used only the typed subset. It was suggested by the authors that the approach could potentially be generalized to other disease states and immunological phenotypes. A later analysis found that most CMV-associated TCR beta chains appeared HLA-restricted, with HLA associations seemingly driven largely by CMV exposure. A later genetic analysis reported fewer N-insertions in productive TCRs among donors in an Asian-associated ancestry cluster than the roughly 720-donor mean. A later analysis reported that several top co-occurrence clusters appeared linked to parvovirus B19, influenza, CMV and Epstein-Barr virus. Some IMGT-functional V segments, including TRBV6-2 and TRBV6-3, could not be told apart with the 87-base-pair reads, so those segments were excluded. Linkage disequilibrium might explain the correlated functional status among segregating V segments, but an unknown experimental factor could not be excluded. For the cohort, immune exposure information was limited to CMV serostatus. According to a later analysis, TCR association rates differed among HLA loci, with DRB1 alleles showing the most associated TCRs and HLA-C alleles showing the fewest. Because counts were too low, about 18 rarely observed V segments, including chromosome 9 orphons, were excluded from the earlier analysis of fewer than 650 of the donors. A later analysis found that HLA-associated TCR beta chains were more clonally expanded and had lower generation probabilities than equally common non-associated chains. This cohort had only TCR beta chains sequenced, and the lack of alpha or paired-chain data limited which features could be detected. The classifier was reported to diagnose cytomegalovirus status with high specificity and sensitivity in both the original and validation cohorts. Most TCR sequences were observed very rarely across donors, whereas some public TCRs were present in many individuals. Presence/absence analyses assumed roughly uniform sequencing depth across donors, an assumption that may not hold. In the study, some 160 TCR beta chains were listed as associated with cytomegalovirus. In an earlier analysis of 587 of the donors, most TCR beta V segments appeared in productive rearrangements about 90% or about 30% of the time, broadly matching IMGT annotations. A further reported finding was that TCR beta sequences accurately predicted the HLA-A and HLA-B alleles for most subjects in the first cohort. In vitro tests confirmed that a few of the cytomegalovirus-associated TCR beta chains recognize cytomegalovirus antigens. A later genetic analysis associated a missense DCLRE1C variant with V-gene and J-gene trimming of TCR beta chains, and an independent cohort replicated the association. Strong co-occurrence of HLA alleles, especially DR and DQ, made assigning TCR associations to individual alleles difficult. At a false discovery rate of 0.05, a later analysis linked 16,000 or so TCR beta sequences to specific HLA alleles. A cluster of highly shared sequence variants was judged likely to represent a technical artifact of the sequencing pipeline.

The cohort was made up of approximately 700 healthy bone marrow donors. At the time of sampling, every cohort member was nominally healthy, though immune exposures that went unrecorded were likely present. The donor tested CMV seronegative and was one of the 352 seronegative cohort members. Each donor provided a peripheral blood sample, and peripheral blood mononuclear cells were used for TCR beta sequencing. Genomic DNA extraction from the blood cell samples was performed with the Qiagen DNeasy Blood Extraction Kit. The clonotype originates from a woman between 55 and 75 years old in good health and CMV-seronegative. The material sequenced was PBMCs. Recombination connected TRBV28 to TRBJ1-5; a weak D assignment points to TRBD1 (5 bases agree). Here is the DNA: TGTGCCAGCTCGGGGGGTAACAATCAGCCCCAGCATTTT. Its coded protein is CASSGGNNQPQHF.